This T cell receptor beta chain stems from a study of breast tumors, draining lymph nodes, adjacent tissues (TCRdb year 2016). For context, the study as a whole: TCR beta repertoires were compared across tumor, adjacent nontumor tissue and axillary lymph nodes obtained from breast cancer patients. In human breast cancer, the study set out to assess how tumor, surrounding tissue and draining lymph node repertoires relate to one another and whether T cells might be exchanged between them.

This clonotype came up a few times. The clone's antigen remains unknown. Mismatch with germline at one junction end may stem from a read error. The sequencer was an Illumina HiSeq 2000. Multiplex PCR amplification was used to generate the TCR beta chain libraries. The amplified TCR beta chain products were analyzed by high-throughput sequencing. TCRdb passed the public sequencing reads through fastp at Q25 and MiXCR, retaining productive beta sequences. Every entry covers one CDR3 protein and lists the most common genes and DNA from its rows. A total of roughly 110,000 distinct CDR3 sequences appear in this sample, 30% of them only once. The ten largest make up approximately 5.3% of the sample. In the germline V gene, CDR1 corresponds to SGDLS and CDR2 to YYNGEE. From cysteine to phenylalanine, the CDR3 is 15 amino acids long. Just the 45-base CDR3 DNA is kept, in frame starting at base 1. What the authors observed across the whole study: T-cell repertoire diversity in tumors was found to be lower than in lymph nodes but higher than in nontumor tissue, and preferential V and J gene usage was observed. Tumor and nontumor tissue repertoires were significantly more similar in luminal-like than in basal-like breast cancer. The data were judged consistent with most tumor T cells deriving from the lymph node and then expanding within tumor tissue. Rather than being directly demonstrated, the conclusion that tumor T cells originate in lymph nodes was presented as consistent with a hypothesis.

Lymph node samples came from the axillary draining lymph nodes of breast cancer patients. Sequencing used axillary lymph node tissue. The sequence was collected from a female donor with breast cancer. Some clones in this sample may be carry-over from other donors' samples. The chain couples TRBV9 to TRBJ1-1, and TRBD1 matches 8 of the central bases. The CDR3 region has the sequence CTSSGLGTGNTEAFF. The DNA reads TGTACCAGCAGCGGACTCGGGACAGGGAACACTGAAGCTTTCTTT.